This TCR beta chain is drawn from a study of post-analysis software for immune sequencing data. The study's findings and limits: Significantly decreased normalized Chao1 diversity was recorded for multiple sclerosis patients relative to controls. Patients used several TRBV segments, including TRBV5-6, TRBV5-1 and TRBV20-1, more often than controls.

Unique molecular identifiers tagged the TCR beta cDNA libraries. TCRdb re-analysed the PCR reads in MiXCR, keeping a single row per CDR3 protein. Of 430,000 or so distinct CDR3 sequences listed, 35% to 45% are singletons. Germline V gene data show CDR1 as SQVTM and CDR2 as ANQGSEA. The germline V and J ends were trimmed by 7 bases and 2 bases, with 11 bases remaining between them. The CDR3 loop spans 12 amino acids. For this clonotype: The target antigen is unknown.

Sequencing was performed on blood. The gene calls are TRBV29-1 and TRBJ1-2; TRBD1 is a possible D gene (6 bases). This TCR was sampled from a girl between 2 and 10 years old with multiple sclerosis. The CDR3 protein is CSANTGNYGYTF. The CDR3 DNA reads TGCAGCGCTAACACAGGGAACTATGGCTACACCTTC.